The 5 T cell receptor beta chains below were found in one sample sequenced in a study of CD8 T cells in Susac syndrome. Reverse transcription of about 0.5 to 1 ug RNA used random hexamers. TCRdb fed the immunoSEQ multiplex PCR reads into MiXCR, producing one record per CDR3 protein. The sample contains nearly 70,000 distinct CDR3 sequences, around 95% of which appear only once. The specimen sequenced was CD8+ T cells from PBMCs. Receptors originate from a human donor in good health.

The V gene is TRBV13, the J gene TRBJ1-1; tentative D call: TRBD1 (5 bases). Trimming shortened V by 5 bases and J by 11 bases, and 12 bases separated the two germline ends. This CDR3 is 11 amino acids long. Germline V gene lookup returns CDR1 PRHDT and CDR2 FYEKMQ (reference sequence). The CDR3 nucleotides read TGTGCCAGCAGCCACGAGCGGGGGGCTTTCTTT. Translated, it gives CASSHERGAFF.

This chain links TRBV25-1 with TRBJ2-3; perhaps D is TRBD1 or TRBD2 (5 bases each). V was clipped by 2 bases and J by 3 bases, with 18 bases between them. Per the germline V gene, CDR1 is MGHDK and CDR2 is SYGVNS. The CDR3 covers 17 residues. The CDR3 sequence is CASSERAGSEVTDTQYF. The CDR3 coding sequence is TGTGCCAGCAGTGAACGGGCAGGGAGTGAGGTGACAGATACGCAGTATTTT. Based on the CDR3 plus reference TRBV25-1 and TRBJ2-3, the full variable domain is EADIYQTPRYLVIGTGKKITLECSQTMGHDKMYWYQQDPGMELHLIHYSYGVNSTEKGDLSSESTVSRIRTEHFPLTLESARPSHTSQYLCASSERAGSEVTDTQYFGPGTRLTVL.

The rearrangement links TRBV7-9 to TRBJ1-4; TRBD1 might be the D (5 bases). CDR3 length equals 14 residues. V dropped 6 bases and J dropped 0 bases, with 8 bases sitting between them. Germline V gene sequence: CDR1 SEHNR, CDR2 FQNEAQ (reference sequence). CDR3 DNA: TGTGCCAGCAGACCGACAGCAACTAATGAAAAACTGTTTTTT. Its protein product is CASRPTATNEKLFF. Based on the CDR3 plus reference TRBV7-9 and TRBJ1-4, the full variable domain is DTGVSQNPRHKITKRGQNVTFRCDPISEHNRLYWYRQTLGQGPEFLTYFQNEAQLEKSRLLSDRFSAERPKGSFSTLEIQRTEQGDSAMYLCASRPTATNEKLFFGSGTQLSVL.

The count of this clonotype is one. The chain links TRBV14 to TRBJ2-7; no clear D gene. Germline V lookup: CDR1 SGHDN, CDR2 FVKESK. With 4 bases removed from V and 2 bases from J, the gap between germline ends came to 15 bases. The CDR3 contains 15 residues. CDR3 coding DNA: TGTGCCAGCAGCCCAGGATCAGATATTACCTACGAGCAGTACTTC. Residues: CASSPGSDITYEQYF.

This CDR3 is CASSPDRGSGTEAFF. The CDR3 DNA is TGCGCCAGCAGCCCAGACAGGGGGTCGGGGACTGAAGCTTTCTTT. The chain links TRBV4-3 to TRBJ1-1; 9 bases map to TRBD1. The trim removed 4 bases at V and 5 bases at J, leaving 8 bases unmatched. The germline V gene has CDR1 LGHNA and CDR2 YSLEER. CDR3 length equals 15 residues.